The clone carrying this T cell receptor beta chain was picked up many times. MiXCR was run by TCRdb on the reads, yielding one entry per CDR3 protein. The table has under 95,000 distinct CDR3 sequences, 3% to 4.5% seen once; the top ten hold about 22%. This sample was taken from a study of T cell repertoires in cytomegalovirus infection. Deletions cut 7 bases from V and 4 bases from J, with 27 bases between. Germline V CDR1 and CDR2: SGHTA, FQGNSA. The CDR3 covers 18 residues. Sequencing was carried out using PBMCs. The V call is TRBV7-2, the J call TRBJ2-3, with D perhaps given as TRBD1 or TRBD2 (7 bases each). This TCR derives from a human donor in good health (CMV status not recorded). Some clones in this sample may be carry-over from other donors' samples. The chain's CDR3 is CASTFHAMGGGASDTQYF. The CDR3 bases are TGTGCCAGCACCTTCCATGCGATGGGAGGGGGCGCATCAGATACGCAGTATTTT. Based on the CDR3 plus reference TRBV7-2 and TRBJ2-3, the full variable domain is GAGVSQSPSNKVTEKGKDVELRCDPISGHTALYWYRQSLGQGLEFLIYFQGNSAPDKSGLPSDRFSAERTGGSVSTLTIQRTQQEDSAVYLCASTFHAMGGGASDTQYFGPGTRLTVL.